The entry below gives a single TCR beta chain sequence along with its context. Its antigen specificity is not known. The CDR3 carries no conserved terminal phenylalanine or tryptophan, so it likely arises from a read error. No DNA is shown, since the ends of the CDR3 on it are uncertain; the CDR3 is the one TCRdb lists. This sample stems from a study of tumor and adjacent non-tumor tissue in lung cancer listed by TCRdb under 2018. Study-level background: By cancer type, the cohort comprised around 11 adenocarcinoma patients, 2 squamous cell carcinoma patients and 1 small cell lung cancer patient. Ages among the roughly 15 patients ranged from about 30 to 76 years, there were around 10 men and 5 women, and disease was at TNM stage I to III. Sequencing produced approximately 130 million productive TCRbeta reads in total, an average of approximately 4 million reads per sample. The study compared bulk TCRbeta repertoires between lung tumor tissue and matched distant non-tumor lung tissue from 15 lung cancer patients. For each patient, one tumor sample and one normal lung sample were taken, giving around 31 paired specimens that underwent TCRbeta CDR3 sequencing. On the study overall, not on this receptor specifically: Neither the sequencing platform nor unique molecular identifiers are named or mentioned anywhere in the methods. Significantly higher TCR diversity (inverse Simpson) was observed in tumor tissue than in normal lung tissue (around 450 vs 160, P = 0.0075, Mann-Whitney U test). Peripheral blood was not sequenced, so blood TCRbeta repertoires in these lung cancer patients were not examined. The cohort had only roughly 16 patients, and the authors noted that larger samples and more detailed clinical data are needed. Younger patients had significantly higher TCR diversity, and higher tumor TCR diversity was associated with shorter overall and disease-free survival. In normal lung, the top 100 clones accounted for a significantly larger cumulative share of the repertoire than in tumor tissue.

Library generation was performed with multiplex PCR. Sequencing instrument: Illumina HiSeq 2500. TCRbeta libraries were constructed through three rounds of nested PCR with primers (Table S4) according to protocols modified from ARM-PCR. Before sequencing, PCR products of 200-500 bp were excised from the gel and purified with the QIAquick gel extraction kit. Processing in the source paper ran as follows. Reads were cleaned using Trimmomatic, were merged into complete CDR3 sequences using FLASH, and were assigned to V(D)J germline segments using MiTCR. Clonal diversity was calculated as the inverse Simpson's index using VDJtools. Productive reads were defined as in-frame sequences without a premature stop codon. TCRdb reanalyzed the raw reads on its own, using fastp at Q25 for trimming and MiXCR for clone calling, and kept in-frame beta chains. Entries are consolidated by CDR3 protein sequence, retaining the most common genes and DNA. Here the V and J calls rest on TCRdb's processing, not on the authors' analysis. For this sample the table gives nearly 50,000 distinct CDR3 sequences, of which 60% to 65% were detected only once. The ten largest clonotypes hold about 30% of the sample.

RNA was isolated from bulk, unsorted tissue, and RNA quality was assessed with a NanoDrop ND-1000 and an Agilent 2100. Normal lung samples were distant non-tumor tissue taken more than 3 cm from the tumor edge. All donors had newly diagnosed lung cancer, had not received prior chemotherapy, and were admitted for thoracic surgery in China between August and November 2014. Patients who had received previous radiotherapy or chemotherapy, or who had another concurrent cancer, were excluded from the study. Surgical tissue pieces of roughly 1-2 cm3 were preserved in RNAlater solution and were kept at -80 degrees C until use. The CDR3 contains 14 residues when both ends are counted. As encoded in the germline V gene (reference sequence), CDR1 is SGHAT while CDR2 is FQDESV.

The TCR sequence derives from a woman in her 70s with non-small cell lung cancer. Sequencing input: distant non-tumor lung tissue. The chain couples TRBV11-1 to TRBJ2-3; whether TRBD2, the table's D call, matches the DNA was not checked. The CDR3 has the sequence CASSLDREADTRYI.